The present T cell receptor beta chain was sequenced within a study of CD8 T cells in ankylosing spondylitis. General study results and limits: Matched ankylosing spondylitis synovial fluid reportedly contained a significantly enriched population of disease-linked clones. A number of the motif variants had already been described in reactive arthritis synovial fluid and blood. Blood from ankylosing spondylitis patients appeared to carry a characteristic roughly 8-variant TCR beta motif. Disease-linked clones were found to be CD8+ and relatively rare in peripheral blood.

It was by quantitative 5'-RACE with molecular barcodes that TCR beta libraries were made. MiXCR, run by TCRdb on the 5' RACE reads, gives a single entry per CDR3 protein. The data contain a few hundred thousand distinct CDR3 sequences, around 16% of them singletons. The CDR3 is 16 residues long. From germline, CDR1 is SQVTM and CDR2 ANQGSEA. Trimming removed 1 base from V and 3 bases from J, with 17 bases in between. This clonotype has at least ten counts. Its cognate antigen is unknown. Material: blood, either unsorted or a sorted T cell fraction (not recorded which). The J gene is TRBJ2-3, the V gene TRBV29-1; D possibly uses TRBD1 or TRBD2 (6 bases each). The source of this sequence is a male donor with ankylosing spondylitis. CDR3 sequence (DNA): TGCAGCGTTGAAGGGGGGGACACACCCCGGACAGATACGCAGTATTTT. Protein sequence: CSVEGGDTPRTDTQYF.